The 14 T cell receptor beta chains below come from one sample, sequenced in a study of CXCR3-negative and CXCR3-positive naive CD8 T cells. TRB cDNA was prepared as libraries by UMI-labeled 5' RACE. TCRdb reprocessed the 5' RACE reads, keeping one entry per CDR3 protein, no DNA. The sample's table shows nearly 45,000 distinct CDR3 sequences. Sequencing was performed on memory CD8+ T cells from blood. The receptors were sampled from a human donor in good health. Some clones in this sample may be carry-over from other donors' samples.

V gene TRBV6-1 combines with J gene TRBJ2-3; TCRdb gives TRBD1 as the D gene, but with no DNA this cannot be confirmed. Germline lookup yields CDR1 MNHNS and CDR2 SASEGT. CDR3 size: 13 residues. The CDR3 is CASSAGTPDTQYF.

The J gene is TRBJ1-1, the V gene TRBV6-6. This CDR3 comprises 15 residues. The germline CDR1 and CDR2 sequences are MNHNY and SVGAGI (reference sequence). The CDR3 sequence: CASSYSVSGGTEAFF.

The chain recombines TRBV4-3 with TRBJ1-1. This CDR3 comprises 14 residues. Germline V CDR1 and CDR2: LGHNA, YSLEER. The CDR3 loop reads CASSQAHTNTEAFF.

The rearrangement joins TRBV24-1 to TRBJ1-5. Germline CDR1 KGHDR, CDR2 SFDVKD. CDR3 size: 14 residues. This chain's CDR3 is CATSDAGHNQPQHF.

This chain links TRBV18 with TRBJ2-4; TCRdb's D call, TRBD2, is unchecked because there is no DNA. The length of the CDR3 is 16 residues. CDR1 is KGHSH, CDR2 LQKENI, per germline. The CDR3 loop reads CASSVTGTRGTNIQYF. The entire variable domain, with the rest obtained from reference TRBV18 and TRBJ2-4, is as follows: NAGVMQNPRHLVRRRGQEARLRCSPMKGHSHVYWYRQLPEEGLKFMVYLQKENIIDESGMPKERFSAEFPKEGPSILRIQQVVRGDSAAYFCASSVTGTRGTNIQYFGAGTRLSVL.

The V call is TRBV12-3 or TRBV12-4, the J call TRBJ1-1. The CDR3 consists of 12 residues. Here the CDR3 reads CASLYMNTEAFF.

The chain carries TRBV29-1 and TRBJ2-7. Germline CDR1 reads SQVTM; CDR2 reads ANQGSEA. The CDR3 totals 11 residues. The CDR3 here is CSVGSSYEQYF.

The rearrangement links TRBV6-2 or TRBV6-3 to TRBJ2-7; lacking DNA, the TRBD2 call made by TCRdb goes unchecked. CDR3 length: 11 amino acids. Germline lookup yields CDR1 MNHEY and CDR2 SVGEGT. The CDR3 protein is CASRGLGEQYF.

The chain couples TRBV5-5 to TRBJ2-1. The germline gives CDR1 SGHKS, CDR2 YYEKEE (reference sequence). The CDR3 is 15 amino acids. The CDR3 protein is CASSLVGSSYNEQFF. The variable domain in full, completed from reference TRBV5-5 and TRBJ2-1, reads DAGVTQSPTHLIKTRGQQVTLRCSPISGHKSVSWYQQVLGQGPQFIFQYYEKEERGRGNFPDRFSARQFPNYSSELNVNALLLGDSALYLCASSLVGSSYNEQFFGPGTRLTVL.

The chain is built from TRBV5-1 and TRBJ2-7; the TRBD1 assignment by TCRdb is unverifiable without DNA. Germline loops: CDR1 SGHRS, CDR2 YFSETQ. This CDR3 contains 11 residues. The CDR3: CASSLKGEQYF.

The rearrangement links TRBV7-9 to TRBJ1-1. CDR3 size: 12 residues. Germline assignment: CDR1 SEHNR and CDR2 FQNEAQ (reference sequence). CDR3 residues: CASSFSRIEAFF.

The rearrangement links TRBV3-1 to TRBJ2-7; the D call from TCRdb, TRBD1, cannot be confirmed without DNA. The germline V gene encodes CDR1 LGHDT and CDR2 YNNKEL (reference sequence). This CDR3 has 13 residues. This chain's CDR3 is CASSQATAPEQYF.

The chain joins TRBV5-1 to TRBJ1-2. The CDR3 is made up of 15 amino acids. Looked up from germline, CDR1 is SGHRS and CDR2 is YFSETQ. CDR3 amino acids: CASSSDLGSAFGYTF.

The rearrangement links TRBV20-1 to TRBJ1-2; the D gene TCRdb calls, TRBD1, cannot be checked with no DNA. The CDR3 is made up of 15 amino acids. CDR1 is DFQATT, CDR2 SNEGSKA, per germline (reference sequence). The CDR3 loop reads CSAGETGRPLYGYTF.